This TCR beta chain derives from a study of CD8+CD57+ T cells in acquired aplastic anemia (dated by TCRdb to the late 2010s). A note on the overall study: A mean of roughly 3.2 ug of DNA, ranging from roughly 0.18 to 30 ug, was extracted from sorted CD4+ and CD8+ cells. For healthy donor samples, the average read count was around 9.8 million for CD4+ cells and 11 million to 13 million for CD8+ cells.

The study deep-sequenced TCR repertoires of sorted CD4+ and CD8+ blood T cells from severe aplastic anemia patients and healthy subjects. Ficoll-Paque density gradient centrifugation was used to isolate peripheral blood mononuclear cells. Before DNA extraction, CD4+ and CD8+ T cells were sorted by FACS or by magnetic beads. Regarding this clonotype: No antigen is known for it. There are no base qualities to consult, and no much larger clone falls within one base.

Results and caveats for the whole study, not just this receptor: Although 25 to 30 CD8+ CDR3 sequences were shared by patients and controls, these sequences appeared highly expressed in patients and within the immunodominant clones of patients. Patients and healthy controls showed no significant difference in CD8+ Simpson's diversity (P=0.060).

Profiling of TCR beta VDJ combinations and CDR3 sequences used genomic DNA as the template. An Illumina HiSeq 2000 was the platform used for TCR repertoire sequencing. The study's own analysis went as follows. TRBV/TRBJ rearrangement plots, CDR3 size and DJ length profiles, and Simpson's diversity index were used to evaluate the repertoires. The most abundant DNA sequence in the deep sequencing data was defined as the immunodominant clone. CDR3 amino acid sequences were screened for sharing across subjects and compared with published repertoires and the VDJdb database. The raw public data were reprocessed by TCRdb itself: fastp quality trimming at Q25, MiXCR clonotype calling, in-frame beta chains only. Rows are unified per CDR3 protein, each entry keeping the most common DNA and genes. TCRdb assigned the V and J calls; the authors' analysis was not used. Counted in this sample were about 210,000 distinct CDR3 sequences; approximately 60% of them appeared once. 25% to 30% of the sample lies in the top ten.

Looking up the germline V gene (reference sequence) yields CDR1 SEHNR and CDR2 FQNEAQ. The CDR3 starts with the cysteine, ends with the phenylalanine, and has 15 residues. Only the CDR3 DNA stays, 45 bases, in frame from base 1. V is reduced by 2 bases and J by 2 bases, leaving a spacing of 7 bases between them. This clonotype was obtained from a human donor in good health. The material sequenced was sorted CD4+, CD8+, or CD8+CD57+ T cells (not recorded which) from PBMCs. The chain is encoded by TRBV7-9 joined to TRBJ2-6; the D gene is possibly TRBD2, with 5 bases matching. The DNA is as follows: TGTGCCAGCAGCTTATCCGGGACTGGGGCCAACGTCCTGACTTTC. Its product reads: CASSLSGTGANVLTF.